The 7 T cell receptor beta chains in this list originate from one sample, sequenced in a study of regulatory T cells in long-lasting Graves disease. The time point is: persistent/refractory GD, antithyroid drugs over 5 years with positive TRAb. Making the TCR library involved RNA that had been extracted from PBMCs. Assembly of TCR beta libraries relied on iRepertoire HTBI primers together with Arm-PCR of CDR3 regions. TCRdb re-analysed the multiplex PCR reads in MiXCR, keeping a single row per CDR3 protein. The sample contains about 430,000 distinct CDR3 sequences, 21% of which appear only once. Sequenced here: peripheral blood mononuclear cells (PBMCs), sampled when the disease was refractory, from a patient treated with antithyroid drugs. All receptors derive from a female donor with Graves disease.

At least ten counts were recorded for this clonotype. V gene TRBV28 combines with J gene TRBJ2-5; 12 nucleotides agree with TRBD2. Germline CDR1 and CDR2: MDHEN and SYDVKM. With 9 bases clipped from V and 7 bases from J, the junction kept 6 bases outside the gene matches. The CDR3 sequence is 13 residues long. The CDR3 DNA sequence: TGTGCCAGTCTAGCGGGAGGGCCCGGGACCCAGTACTTC. Translating gives CASLAGGPGTQYF.

The chain recombines TRBV4-2 with TRBJ2-7, with TRBD1 identical over 9 bases. There are 16 residues in the CDR3. Per the germline V gene, CDR1 is LGHNA and CDR2 is YNFKEQ. The junction had 8 bases not matched to a gene; V was cut back by 0 bases and J by 5 bases. The CDR3 sequence is CASSQEGQGLVDEQYF. The CDR3, as DNA: TGTGCCAGCAGCCAAGAGGGACAGGGTTTAGTCGACGAGCAGTACTTC.

In this sample, this clonotype turned up many times. J is TRBJ2-7 and V is TRBV28; 13 bases are shared with TRBD2. V lost 6 bases to trimming and J lost 7 bases; unmatched junction nucleotides: 3. Germline V gene sequence: CDR1 MDHEN, CDR2 SYDVKM. The CDR3 runs to 13 residues. CDR3 amino acids: CASRLAGGGEQYF. The DNA of the CDR3 is TGTGCCAGCAGACTAGCGGGAGGGGGTGAGCAGTACTTC.

The chain couples TRBV10-2 to TRBJ1-2; 9 nucleotides agree with TRBD1. This CDR3 contains 16 residues. The V gene end was trimmed by 1 base and the J gene end by 5 bases; junction bases not matched to a gene: 8. Per germline, CDR1 WSHSY and CDR2 SAAADI. The CDR3 loop reads CASSEFPVTGGYGYTF. The CDR3 DNA follows: TGCGCCAGCAGTGAGTTTCCGGTGACAGGGGGTTATGGCTACACCTTC.

This clonotype showed up just a few times. The chain employs TRBV7-9 and TRBJ1-1; the D is unclear. The germline V gene has CDR1 SEHNR and CDR2 FQNEAQ (reference sequence). Trimming left V 5 bases short and J 2 bases short, with 9 bases between. The CDR3 loop spans 13 amino acids. The CDR3 sequence: CASSGSGNTEAFF. In DNA form, the CDR3 reads TGTGCCAGCAGCGGGAGTGGCAACACTGAAGCTTTCTTT.

This clonotype was recorded only once. This may be a read error: a much more frequent sequence differs by one nucleotide. The rearrangement joins TRBV10-3 to TRBJ2-5; 8 bases match TRBD2. The germline V gene has CDR1 ENHRY and CDR2 SYGVKD. This CDR3 has 13 residues. Here the CDR3 DNA reads TGTGCCATCCGGGGGGGGCTCCGGGAGACCCGGTACTTC. Protein product: CAIRGGLRETRYF.

This clonotype turned up a few times. V and J are TRBV7-9 and TRBJ2-1; no reliable D call. Between the trimmed V and J ends, which lost 3 bases and 11 bases, there was a span of 14 bases. The CDR3 extends over 13 amino acids. CDR1 SEHNR and CDR2 FQNEAQ come from the germline V gene (reference sequence). CDR3 coding DNA: TGTGCCAGCAGCTTTGAGGACCGTCAGAAGCAGTTCTTC. Encoded protein: CASSFEDRQKQFF.